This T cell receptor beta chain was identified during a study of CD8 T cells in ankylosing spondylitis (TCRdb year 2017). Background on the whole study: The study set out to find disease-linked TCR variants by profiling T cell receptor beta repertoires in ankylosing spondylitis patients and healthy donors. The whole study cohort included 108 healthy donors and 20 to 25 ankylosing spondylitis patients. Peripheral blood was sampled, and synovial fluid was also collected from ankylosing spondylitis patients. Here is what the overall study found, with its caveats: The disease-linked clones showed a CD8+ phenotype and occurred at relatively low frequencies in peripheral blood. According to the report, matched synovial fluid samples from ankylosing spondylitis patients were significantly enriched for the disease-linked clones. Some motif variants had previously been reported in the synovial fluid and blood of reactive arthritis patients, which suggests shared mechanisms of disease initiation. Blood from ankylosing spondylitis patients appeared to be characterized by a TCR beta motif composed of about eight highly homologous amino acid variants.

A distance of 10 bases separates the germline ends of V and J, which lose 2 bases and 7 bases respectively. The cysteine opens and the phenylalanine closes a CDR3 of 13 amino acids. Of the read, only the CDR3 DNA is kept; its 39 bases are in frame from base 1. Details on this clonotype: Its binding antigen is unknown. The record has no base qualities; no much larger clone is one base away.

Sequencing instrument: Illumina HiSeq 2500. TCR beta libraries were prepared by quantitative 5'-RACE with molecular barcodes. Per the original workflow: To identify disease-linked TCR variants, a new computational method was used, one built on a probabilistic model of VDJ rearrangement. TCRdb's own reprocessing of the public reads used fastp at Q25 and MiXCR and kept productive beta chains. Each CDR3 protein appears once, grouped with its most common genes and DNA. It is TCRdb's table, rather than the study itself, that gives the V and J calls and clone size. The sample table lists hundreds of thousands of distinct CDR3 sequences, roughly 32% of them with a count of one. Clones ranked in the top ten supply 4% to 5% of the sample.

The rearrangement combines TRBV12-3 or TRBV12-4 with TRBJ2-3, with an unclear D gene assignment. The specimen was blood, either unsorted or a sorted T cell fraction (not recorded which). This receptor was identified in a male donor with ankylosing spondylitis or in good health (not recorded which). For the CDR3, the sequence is CASSLSPQYTQYF. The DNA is TGTGCCAGCAGTTTAAGCCCCCAGTATACGCAGTATTTT.